This T cell receptor beta chain was retrieved from a study of shared clonotypes between healthy human individuals. Researchers partitioned CD4+ cells into CD45RA+ naive and CD45RA-negative memory subsets. TCRdb keeps only in-frame clones here, not all; method: immunoSEQ multiplex PCR. The table has 2 million to 3 million clones, 85% to 95% seen once. Germline CDR1 reads SGHDT; CDR2 reads YYEEEE. This CDR3 has 16 residues. V was trimmed by 0 bases and J by 5 bases, leaving 17 bases between them. Sequencing was performed on naive CD4+ T cells sorted from blood. Subset given: CD45RA+ positively selected. The chain has TRBV5-6 and TRBJ2-5, with a tentative D call TRBD2 (5 bases). This TCR was sampled from a man between 18 and 35 years old in good health. The CDR3 region is CASSLASLHTGETQYF. The CDR3 DNA reads as TGTGCCAGCAGCTTGGCCTCCCTACACACGGGGGAGACCCAGTACTTC.